A single sample gave rise to the 28 T cell receptor beta chains below, sequenced in a study of blood T cell repertoires in COVID-19. Sequencing was performed with immunoSEQ multiplex PCR; in TCRdb, only in-frame clones are kept and a portion is missing. Here the sample spans around 200,000 clones, just under 90% being singletons. The sequenced material came from peripheral blood. All receptors derive from a man aged 55 to 69 who had recovered from COVID-19.

V usage is TRBV30 and J usage is TRBJ1-1; D possibly corresponds to TRBD1 (6 bases). The CDR3 extends over 11 amino acids. Trimming cost V 4 bases and J 10 bases, with 13 bases left between them. The germline V gene encodes CDR1 GTSNPN and CDR2 SVGIG (reference sequence). CDR3 residues: CAWTVDSLAFF. The DNA for the CDR3 is TGTGCCTGGACGGTGGACAGCCTAGCTTTCTTT.

The chain is built from TRBV5-1 and TRBJ2-5, with D perhaps matching TRBD2 (6 bases). The V end lost 3 bases, the J end lost 2 bases, and 11 bases lay between the germline ends. The CDR3 totals 14 residues. Germline CDR1 reads SGHRS; CDR2 reads YFSETQ. CDR3 region: CASSYGTLQETQYF. DNA of the CDR3: TGCGCCAGCAGCTATGGGACTCTTCAAGAGACCCAGTACTTC.

This clone was recorded a few times. The V call is TRBV9, the J call TRBJ2-3; 10 positions match TRBD2. The CDR3 consists of 15 residues. The junction had 0 bases not matched to a gene; V was cut back by 2 bases and J by 0 bases. The germline CDR1 and CDR2 sequences are SGDLS and YYNGEE. CDR3 loop: CASSVTSGSTDTQYF. The CDR3 DNA follows: TGTGCCAGCAGCGTGACTAGCGGGAGCACAGATACGCAGTATTTT. The full variable domain, its missing parts supplied by reference TRBV9 and TRBJ2-3, is DSGVTQTPKHLITATGQRVTLRCSPRSGDLSVYWYQQSLDQGLQFLIQYYNGEERAKGNILERFSAQQFPDLHSELNLSSLELGDSALYFCASSVTSGSTDTQYFGPGTRLTVL.

The chain carries TRBV9 and TRBJ2-1, with D tentatively TRBD1 (5 bases). V was trimmed by 0 bases and J by 2 bases, leaving 9 bases between them. This CDR3 spans 15 amino acids. Looked up from germline, CDR1 is SGDLS and CDR2 is YYNGEE. The CDR3 DNA follows: TGTGCCAGCAGCGTAGAAGGGGTTACCTACAATGAGCAGTTCTTC. Protein: CASSVEGVTYNEQFF.

This chain connects TRBV3-1 (or the pseudogene TRBV3-2) to TRBJ1-4, with D possibly TRBD1 on 5 matching bases. Between the trimmed V and J ends, which lost 4 bases and 4 bases, there was a span of 13 bases. Germline V gene data show CDR1 as LGHDT and CDR2 as YNNKEL (reference sequence). CDR3 size: 15 residues. CDR3: CASSPGTGLNEKLFF. The CDR3 DNA reads TGTGCCAGCAGCCCCGGCACAGGTCTTAATGAAAAACTGTTTTTT.

In its sample, this clone was seen a few times. The chain recombines TRBV6-5 with TRBJ2-7; D possibly corresponds to TRBD1 (6 bases). CDR1 is MNHEY and CDR2 is SVGAGI in the germline V gene. With 0 bases removed from V and 12 bases from J, the gap between germline ends came to 21 bases. The CDR3 runs to 15 residues. CDR3: CASSYSSFTGLRRYF. The DNA of the CDR3 is TGTGCCAGCAGTTACTCGTCGTTCACAGGGTTACGTAGGTACTTC.

The chain employs TRBV5-4 and TRBJ2-5; TRBD2 might be the D (6 bases). The CDR3 runs 13 residues. Germline V gene lookup returns CDR1 SGHNT and CDR2 YYREEE (reference sequence). Trimming stripped 4 bases from V and 5 bases from J, with 12 bases between. Here the CDR3 reads CASSGTGRETQYF. DNA for the CDR3: TGTGCCAGCAGCGGGACTGGGCGGGAGACCCAGTACTTC.

The CDR3 region has the DNA TGTGCCAGCAGCCTCAGTTTGGATTCACCCCTCCACTTT. As protein: CASSLSLDSPLHF. This chain joins TRBV11-2 and TRBJ1-6; no reliable D call. V lost 5 bases and J 8 bases, leaving 10 bases between the germline ends. Germline values: CDR1 SGHAT, CDR2 FQNNGV. The CDR3 has 13 residues.

This chain links TRBV19 with TRBJ2-7, with D unresolved. The CDR3 spans 13 residues. Germline V CDR1 and CDR2: LNHDA, SQIVND (reference sequence). V was shortened by 0 bases and J by 3 bases, with 6 bases between the two germline ends. This CDR3 is CASSIDRSYEQYF. CDR3 nucleotide sequence: TGTGCCAGTAGTATAGATCGCAGCTACGAGCAGTACTTC.

This clone appeared a single time. J is TRBJ2-7 and V is TRBV12-3 or TRBV12-4; a weak D match, TRBD2 (6 bases). The CDR3 is 11 residues long. Trimming took off 6 bases at V and 6 bases at J, with 9 bases between the two ends. As DNA, the CDR3 is TGTGCCAGCAGCCGGGGGAGCGAGCAGTACTTC. Protein sequence: CASSRGSEQYF.

This chain connects TRBV18 to TRBJ2-5; D gene unclear. The CDR3 totals 15 residues. CDR1 KGHSH and CDR2 LQKENI come from the germline V gene. V lost 0 bases and J lost 1, with 9 bases in between. CDR3 nucleotide sequence: TGTGCCAGCTCACCACCGGGCATGCTCCAAGAGACCCAGTACTTC. Residues: CASSPPGMLQETQYF.

CDR3 in DNA: TGTGCCAGCAGTTACTCTGGGGGCGGGGAGACCCAGTACTTC. Its translation: CASSYSGGGETQYF. The genes are TRBV6-6 and TRBJ2-5; TRBD1 is a possible D gene (6 bases). The CDR3 runs to 14 residues. The V end lost 0 bases, the J end lost 5 bases, and 10 bases lay between the germline ends. The germline V gene has CDR1 MNHNY and CDR2 SVGAGI (reference sequence).

The chain's CDR3 is CASSQRGGGRTDTQYF. For the CDR3, the DNA is TGTGCCAGCAGCCAACGAGGGGGCGGGCGCACAGATACGCAGTATTTT. This chain connects TRBV3-1 (or the pseudogene TRBV3-2) to TRBJ2-3; 7 bases align to TRBD1. Germline V CDR1 and CDR2: LGHDT, YNNKEL (reference sequence). This CDR3 contains 16 residues. V was pared by 2 bases and J by 1 base, with 6 bases of the junction left unmatched.

The gene calls are TRBV30 and TRBJ1-6; D is possibly TRBD1 (5 bases). From germline, CDR1 is GTSNPN and CDR2 SVGIG (reference sequence). Trimming shortened V by 5 bases and J by 7 bases, and 12 bases separated the two germline ends. This CDR3 comprises 13 residues. The CDR3 bases are TGTGCCTGGGCCAGCGGGGGGAATTCACCCCTCCACTTT. Translation: CAWASGGNSPLHF. Combining the CDR3 with reference TRBV30 and TRBJ1-6 gives the whole variable domain SQTIHQWPATLVQPVGSPLSLECTVEGTSNPNLYWYRQAAGRGLQLLFYSVGIGQISSEVPQNLSASRPQDRQFILSSKKLLLSDSGFYLCAWASGGNSPLHFGNGTRLTVT.

The genes are TRBV29-1 and TRBJ2-7; 10 positions agree with TRBD1. The J segment lost 5 bases and the V segment lost 4 bases, leaving 8 bases of the junction unmatched. From germline, CDR1 is SQVTM and CDR2 ANQGSEA. The CDR3 covers 14 residues. The CDR3 nucleotides read TGCAGCGTTGTTCGGGACAGGGGTGGCCACGAGCAGTACTTC. Translated, it gives CSVVRDRGGHEQYF.

The chain links TRBV7-9 to TRBJ1-1; 7 bases align to TRBD1. V lost 5 bases to trimming and J lost 4 bases; unmatched junction nucleotides: 4. The CDR3 loop spans 13 amino acids. Germline values: CDR1 SEHNR, CDR2 FQNEAQ (reference sequence). In DNA, the CDR3 is TGTGCCAGCAGCCGACGGACAGGCACTGAAGCTTTCTTT. This encodes CASSRRTGTEAFF.

The rearrangement uses TRBV5-1 and TRBJ2-1; 10 nucleotides agree with TRBD1. CDR3 length equals 16 residues. Germline V gives CDR1 SGHRS, CDR2 YFSETQ. The junction had 3 bases not matched to a gene; V was cut back by 0 bases and J by 3 bases. CDR3 in DNA: TGCGCCAGCAGCTTGGGACAGGGGGCCATCTACAATGAGCAGTTCTTC. This sequence encodes CASSLGQGAIYNEQFF.

This chain joins TRBV2 and TRBJ1-2; TRBD1 might be the D (6 bases). Germline assignment: CDR1 SNHLY and CDR2 FYNNEI. The V gene lost 6 bases and the J gene lost 6 bases, with 11 bases spanning the gap. CDR3 length: 12 amino acids. The CDR3 reads CASRYTGHGYTF. CDR3 DNA sequence: TGTGCCAGCAGATATACAGGGCATGGCTACACCTTC.

This chain uses TRBV7-3 with TRBJ2-7; 8 positions agree with TRBD1. The germline CDR1 and CDR2 sequences are SGHTA and FQGTGA. The CDR3 sequence is 13 residues long. J gave up 6 bases and V 5 bases, and 6 bases lay outside the gene matches. In DNA form, the CDR3 reads TGTGCCAGCAGCACGGACAGGGCCGCCGAGCAGTACTTC. Its protein product is CASSTDRAAEQYF.

The chain combines TRBV5-1 with TRBJ2-1; no clear D. This CDR3 comprises 13 residues. Germline loops: CDR1 SGHRS, CDR2 YFSETQ. Trimming shortened V by 4 bases and J by 6 bases, and 11 bases separated the two germline ends. The CDR3 here is CASSLGTGNEQFF. In DNA form, the CDR3 reads TGCGCCAGCAGCCTCGGAACGGGCAATGAGCAGTTCTTC.

This rearrangement joins TRBV3-1 (or the pseudogene TRBV3-2) to TRBJ1-3, with D unclear. The germline V gene has CDR1 LGHDT and CDR2 YNNKEL (reference sequence). CDR3 length: 11 amino acids. V lost 8 bases and J lost 4, with 6 bases in between. CDR3 protein: CASGVGNTIYF. In DNA, the CDR3 is TGTGCCAGCGGAGTCGGAAACACCATATATTTT.

The CDR3 DNA follows: TGTGCCAGCACCCTTGGCGGACAGGGGGCGCGTTCACCCCTCCACTTT. As protein: CASTLGGQGARSPLHF. The genes are TRBV5-4 and TRBJ1-6, with 11 bases aligning to TRBD1. CDR1 and CDR2 from the germline V gene are SGHNT and YYREEE (reference sequence). The CDR3 is made up of 16 amino acids. V was pared by 6 bases and J by 9 bases, with 11 bases of the junction left unmatched.

The genes are TRBV9 and TRBJ2-1; 14 positions match TRBD2. Germline values: CDR1 SGDLS, CDR2 YYNGEE. The CDR3 has 18 amino acids. The ends lost 4 bases at V and 0 bases at J; junction bases unmatched: 6. The DNA of the CDR3 is TGTGCCAGCAGCCCTGGACTAGCGGGAGGTAACTCCTACAATGAGCAGTTCTTC. It yields the protein CASSPGLAGGNSYNEQFF.

The J gene is TRBJ1-5, the V gene TRBV10-3, with D perhaps TRBD1 (6 bases). V gave up 6 bases and J gave up 0 bases, with 6 bases separating them. The CDR3 spans 13 residues. CDR1 is ENHRY and CDR2 is SYGVKD in the germline V gene. The CDR3 DNA reads TGTGCCATCAGGGACAGTAGCAATCAGCCCCAGCATTTT. This translates into CAIRDSSNQPQHF.

This chain links TRBV27 with TRBJ1-1; weak D call: TRBD1 (6 bases). CDR3 length equals 15 residues. The V and J ends lost 7 bases and 4 bases respectively, with 19 bases between them. Germline loops: CDR1 MNHEY, CDR2 SMNVEV (reference sequence). The CDR3 DNA sequence: TGTGCCAGCAACCCTTCCGGGGGGCGGGTCACTGAAGCTTTCTTT. Translation gives CASNPSGGRVTEAFF.

The table lists this clone with a count of one. The chain joins TRBV27 to TRBJ1-5; D is perhaps TRBD1 (6 bases). Trimming took off 3 bases at V and 4 bases at J, with 10 bases between the two ends. The CDR3 runs to 14 residues. Germline CDR1 MNHEY, CDR2 SMNVEV (reference sequence). CDR3 bases: TGTGCCAGCAGTTTTAATGACAGGAATCAGCCCCAGCATTTT. Protein product: CASSFNDRNQPQHF.

Ten or more counts support this clone. The chain joins TRBV9 to TRBJ1-2; 8 bases map to TRBD1. The trim removed 5 bases at V and 4 bases at J, leaving 7 bases unmatched. The CDR3 extends over 14 amino acids. From germline, CDR1 is SGDLS and CDR2 YYNGEE. CDR3 DNA sequence: TGTGCCAGCAGAGGGCAGGGGGCTCTCTATGGCTACACCTTC. Its protein is CASRGQGALYGYTF. The entire variable domain, with the rest obtained from reference TRBV9 and TRBJ1-2, is as follows: DSGVTQTPKHLITATGQRVTLRCSPRSGDLSVYWYQQSLDQGLQFLIQYYNGEERAKGNILERFSAQQFPDLHSELNLSSLELGDSALYFCASRGQGALYGYTFGSGTRLTVV.

The chain uses TRBV29-1 and TRBJ1-1; 11 positions agree with TRBD1. Trimming took 3 bases from V and 6 from J; bases not matched to a gene: 6. The germline V gene has CDR1 SQVTM and CDR2 ANQGSEA. The CDR3 totals 14 residues. The CDR3 spells CSVDGQGAGAEAFF. The CDR3 DNA is TGCAGCGTTGATGGACAGGGGGCCGGAGCTGAAGCTTTCTTT.